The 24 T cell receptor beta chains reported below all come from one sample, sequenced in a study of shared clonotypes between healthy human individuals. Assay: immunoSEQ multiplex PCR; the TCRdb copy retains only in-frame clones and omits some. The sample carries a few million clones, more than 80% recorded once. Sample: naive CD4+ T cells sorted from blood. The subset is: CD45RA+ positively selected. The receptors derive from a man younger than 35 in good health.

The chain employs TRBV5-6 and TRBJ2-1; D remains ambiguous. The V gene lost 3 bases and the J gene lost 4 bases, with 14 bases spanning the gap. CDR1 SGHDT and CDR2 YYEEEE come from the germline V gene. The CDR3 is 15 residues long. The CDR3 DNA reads TGTGCCAGCAGCTATCTAAGTGGGGATTACAATGAGCAGTTCTTC. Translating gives CASSYLSGDYNEQFF.

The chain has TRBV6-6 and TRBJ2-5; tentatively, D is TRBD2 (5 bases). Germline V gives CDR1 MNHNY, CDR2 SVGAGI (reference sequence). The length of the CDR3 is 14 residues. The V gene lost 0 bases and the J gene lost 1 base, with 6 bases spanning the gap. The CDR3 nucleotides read TGTGCCAGCAGTTACTCGAGGGCCCAAGAGACCCAGTACTTC. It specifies CASSYSRAQETQYF.

The CDR3 DNA reads TGCAGCGCCCACGAAGATCGCGGCTACACCTTC. The encoded protein is CSAHEDRGYTF. This rearrangement joins TRBV29-1 to TRBJ1-2; D remains ambiguous. Germline lookup yields CDR1 SQVTM and CDR2 ANQGSEA. V lost 7 bases and J 8 bases, leaving 14 bases between the germline ends. CDR3 length: 11 amino acids.

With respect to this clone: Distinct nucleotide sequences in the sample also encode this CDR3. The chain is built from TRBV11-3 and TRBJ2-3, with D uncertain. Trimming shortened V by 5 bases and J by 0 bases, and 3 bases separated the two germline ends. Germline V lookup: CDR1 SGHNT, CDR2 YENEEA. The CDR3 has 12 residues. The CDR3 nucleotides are TGTGCCAGCAGCCTGAGCACAGATACGCAGTATTTT. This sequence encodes CASSLSTDTQYF.

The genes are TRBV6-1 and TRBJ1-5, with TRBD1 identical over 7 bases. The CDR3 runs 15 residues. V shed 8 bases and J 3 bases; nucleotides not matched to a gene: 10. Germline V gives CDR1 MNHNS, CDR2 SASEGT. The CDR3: CASVSGTANNQPQHF. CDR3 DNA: TGTGCCAGCGTAAGCGGGACAGCAAACAATCAGCCCCAGCATTTT.

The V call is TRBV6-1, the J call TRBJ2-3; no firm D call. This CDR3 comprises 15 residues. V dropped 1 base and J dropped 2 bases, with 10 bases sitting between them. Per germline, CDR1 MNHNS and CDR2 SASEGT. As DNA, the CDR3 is TGTGCCAGCAGTGAAGGGCATATCTTCACAGATACGCAGTATTTT. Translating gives CASSEGHIFTDTQYF.

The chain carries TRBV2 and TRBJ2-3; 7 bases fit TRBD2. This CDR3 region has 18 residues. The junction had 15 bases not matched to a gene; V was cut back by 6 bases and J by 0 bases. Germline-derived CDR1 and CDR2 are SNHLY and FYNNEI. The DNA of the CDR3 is TGTGCCAGCAGCGCCCTTGAAGTCTGGGGGGGAAGCACAGATACGCAGTATTTT. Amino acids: CASSALEVWGGSTDTQYF.

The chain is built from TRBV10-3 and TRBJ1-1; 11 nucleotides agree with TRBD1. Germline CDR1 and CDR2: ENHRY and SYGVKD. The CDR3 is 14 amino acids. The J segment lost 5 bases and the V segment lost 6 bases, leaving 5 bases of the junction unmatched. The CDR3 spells CAISQDRGLTEAFF. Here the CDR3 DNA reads TGTGCCATCAGCCAGGACAGGGGGCTTACTGAAGCTTTCTTT.

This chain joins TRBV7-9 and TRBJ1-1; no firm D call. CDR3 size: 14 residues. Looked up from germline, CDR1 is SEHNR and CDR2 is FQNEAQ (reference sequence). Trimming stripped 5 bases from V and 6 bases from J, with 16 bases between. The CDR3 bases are TGTGCCAGCAGCCCCGCCTTGGGGAGGGCTGAAGCTTTCTTT. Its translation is CASSPALGRAEAFF.

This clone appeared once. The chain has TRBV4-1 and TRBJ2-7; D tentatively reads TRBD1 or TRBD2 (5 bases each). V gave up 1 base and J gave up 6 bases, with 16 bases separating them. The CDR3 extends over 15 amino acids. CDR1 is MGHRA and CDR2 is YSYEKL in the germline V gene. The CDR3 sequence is CASSQVGLVGSEQYF. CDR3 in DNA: TGCGCCAGCAGCCAAGTGGGGCTAGTGGGGAGCGAGCAGTACTTC.

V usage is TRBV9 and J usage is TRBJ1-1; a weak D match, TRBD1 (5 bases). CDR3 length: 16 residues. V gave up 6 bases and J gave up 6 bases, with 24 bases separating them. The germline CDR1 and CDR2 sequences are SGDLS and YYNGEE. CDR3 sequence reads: CASTYLLQALGAEAFF. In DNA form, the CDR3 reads TGTGCCAGCACCTACTTACTACAGGCCCTAGGGGCTGAAGCTTTCTTT. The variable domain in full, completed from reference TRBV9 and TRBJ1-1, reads DSGVTQTPKHLITATGQRVTLRCSPRSGDLSVYWYQQSLDQGLQFLIQYYNGEERAKGNILERFSAQQFPDLHSELNLSSLELGDSALYFCASTYLLQALGAEAFFGQGTRLTVV.

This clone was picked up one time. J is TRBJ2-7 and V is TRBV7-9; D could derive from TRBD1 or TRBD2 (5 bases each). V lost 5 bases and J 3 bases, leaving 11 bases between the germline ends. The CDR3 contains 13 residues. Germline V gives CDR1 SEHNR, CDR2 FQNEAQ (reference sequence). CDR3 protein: CASSGDGVYEQYF. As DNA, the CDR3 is TGTGCCAGCAGCGGGGACGGCGTCTACGAGCAGTACTTC.

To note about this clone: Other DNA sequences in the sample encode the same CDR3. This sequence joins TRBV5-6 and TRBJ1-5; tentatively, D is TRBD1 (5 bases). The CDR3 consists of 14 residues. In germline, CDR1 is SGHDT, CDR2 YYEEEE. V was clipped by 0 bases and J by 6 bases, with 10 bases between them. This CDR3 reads CASSLGQGGQPQHF. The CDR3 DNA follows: TGTGCCAGCAGCTTGGGGCAGGGTGGTCAGCCCCAGCATTTT.

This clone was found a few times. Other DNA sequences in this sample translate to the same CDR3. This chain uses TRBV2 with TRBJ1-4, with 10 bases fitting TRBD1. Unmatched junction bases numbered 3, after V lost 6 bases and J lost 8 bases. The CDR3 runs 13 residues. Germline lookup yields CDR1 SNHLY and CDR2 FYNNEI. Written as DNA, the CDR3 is TGTGCCAGCAGACGGACAGGGGGAGAAAAACTGTTTTTT. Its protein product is CASRRTGGEKLFF. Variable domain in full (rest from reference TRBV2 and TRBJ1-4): EPEVTQTPSHQVTQMGQEVILRCVPISNHLYFYWYRQILGQKVEFLVSFYNNEISEKSEIFDDQFSVERPDGSNFTLKIRSTKLEDSAMYFCASRRTGGEKLFFGSGTQLSVL.

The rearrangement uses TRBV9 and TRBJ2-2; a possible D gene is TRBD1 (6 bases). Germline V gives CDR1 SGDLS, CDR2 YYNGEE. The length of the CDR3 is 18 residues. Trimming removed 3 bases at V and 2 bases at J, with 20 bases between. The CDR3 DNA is TGTGCCAGCAGCGCACGGGACATCCCTCTTCTAAACACCGGGGAGCTGTTTTTT. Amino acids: CASSARDIPLLNTGELFF.

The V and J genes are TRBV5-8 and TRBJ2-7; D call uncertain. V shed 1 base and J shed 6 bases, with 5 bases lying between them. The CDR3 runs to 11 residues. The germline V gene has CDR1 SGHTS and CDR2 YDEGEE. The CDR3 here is CASSLKSEQYF. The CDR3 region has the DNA TGTGCCAGCAGCTTGAAGTCCGAGCAGTACTTC.

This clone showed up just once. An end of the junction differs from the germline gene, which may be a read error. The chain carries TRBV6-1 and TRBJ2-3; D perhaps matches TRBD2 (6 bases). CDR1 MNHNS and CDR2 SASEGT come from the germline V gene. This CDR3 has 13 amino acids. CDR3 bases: TGTGCCAGCAGTGAAGCGCCACAGCGGGCTACCGAGTTT. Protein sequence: CASSEAPQRATEF.

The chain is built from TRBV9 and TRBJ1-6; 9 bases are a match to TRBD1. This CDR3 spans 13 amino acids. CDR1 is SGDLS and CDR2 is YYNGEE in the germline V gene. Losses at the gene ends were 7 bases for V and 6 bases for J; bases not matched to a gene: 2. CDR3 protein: CASGQGPNSPLHF. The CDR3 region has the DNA TGTGCCAGCGGACAGGGGCCTAATTCACCCCTCCACTTT.

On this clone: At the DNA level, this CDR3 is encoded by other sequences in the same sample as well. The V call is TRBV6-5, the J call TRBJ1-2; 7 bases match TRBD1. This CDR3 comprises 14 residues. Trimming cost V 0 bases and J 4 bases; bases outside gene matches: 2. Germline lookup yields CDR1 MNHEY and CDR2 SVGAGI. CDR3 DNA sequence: TGTGCCAGCAGTTACTCGACAGGGTTCTATGGCTACACCTTC. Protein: CASSYSTGFYGYTF.

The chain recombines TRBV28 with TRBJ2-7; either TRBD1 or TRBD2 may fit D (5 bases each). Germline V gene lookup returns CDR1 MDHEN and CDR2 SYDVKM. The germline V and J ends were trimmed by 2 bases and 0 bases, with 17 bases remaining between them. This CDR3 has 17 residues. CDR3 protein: CASSLGASEGYSYEQYF. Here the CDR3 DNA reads TGTGCCAGCAGTTTAGGGGCCTCCGAGGGTTACTCCTACGAGCAGTACTTC.

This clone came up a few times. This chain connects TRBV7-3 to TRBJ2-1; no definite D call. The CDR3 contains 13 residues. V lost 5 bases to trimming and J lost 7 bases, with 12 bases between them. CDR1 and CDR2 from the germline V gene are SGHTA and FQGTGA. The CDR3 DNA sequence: TGTGCCAGCAGCCTATCCCGGTGGAATGAGCAGTTCTTC. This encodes CASSLSRWNEQFF.

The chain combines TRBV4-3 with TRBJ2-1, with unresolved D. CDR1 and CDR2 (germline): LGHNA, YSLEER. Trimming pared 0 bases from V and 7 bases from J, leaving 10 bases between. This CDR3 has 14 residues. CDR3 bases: TGCGCCAGCAGCCAAGAGAGTCGCGCGAATGAGCAGTTCTTC. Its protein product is CASSQESRANEQFF.

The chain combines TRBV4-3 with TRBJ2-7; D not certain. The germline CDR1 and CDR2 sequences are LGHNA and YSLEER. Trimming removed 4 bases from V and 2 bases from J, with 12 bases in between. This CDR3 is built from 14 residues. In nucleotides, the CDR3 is TGCGCCAGCAGCCGAGAAGGGCGCCCCTACGAGCAGTACTTC. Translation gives CASSREGRPYEQYF.

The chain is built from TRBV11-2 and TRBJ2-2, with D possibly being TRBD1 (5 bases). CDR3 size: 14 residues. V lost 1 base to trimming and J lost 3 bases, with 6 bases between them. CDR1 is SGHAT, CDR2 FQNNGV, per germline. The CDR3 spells CASSLGGYTGELFF. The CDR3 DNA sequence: TGTGCCAGCAGCTTAGGGGGCTACACCGGGGAGCTGTTTTTT. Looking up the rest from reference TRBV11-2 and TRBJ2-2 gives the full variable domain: EAGVAQSPRYKIIEKRQSVAFWCNPISGHATLYWYQQILGQGPKLLIQFQNNGVVDDSQLPKDRFSAERLKGVDSTLKIQPAKLEDSAVYLCASSLGGYTGELFFGEGSRLTVL.